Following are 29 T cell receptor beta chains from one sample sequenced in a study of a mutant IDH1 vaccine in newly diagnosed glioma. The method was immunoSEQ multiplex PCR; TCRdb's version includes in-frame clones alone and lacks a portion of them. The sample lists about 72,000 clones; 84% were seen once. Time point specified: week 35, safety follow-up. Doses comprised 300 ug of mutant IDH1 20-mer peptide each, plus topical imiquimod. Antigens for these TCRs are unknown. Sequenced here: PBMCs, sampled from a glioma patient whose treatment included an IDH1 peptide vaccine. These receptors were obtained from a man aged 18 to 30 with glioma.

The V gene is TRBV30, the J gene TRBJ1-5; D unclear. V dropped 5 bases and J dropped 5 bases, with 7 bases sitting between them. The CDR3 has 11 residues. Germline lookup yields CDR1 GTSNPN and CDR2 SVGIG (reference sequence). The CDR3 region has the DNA TGTGCCTGGGGGATGGATCAGCCCCAGCATTTT. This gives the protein CAWGMDQPQHF.

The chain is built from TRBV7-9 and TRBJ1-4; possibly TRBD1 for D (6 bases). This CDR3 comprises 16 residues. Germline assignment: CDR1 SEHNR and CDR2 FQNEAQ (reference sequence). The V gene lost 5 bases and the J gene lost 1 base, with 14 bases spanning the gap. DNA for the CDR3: TGTGCCAGCAGCGCAGGGGTTTCTGGAACTAATGAAAAACTGTTTTTT. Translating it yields CASSAGVSGTNEKLFF.

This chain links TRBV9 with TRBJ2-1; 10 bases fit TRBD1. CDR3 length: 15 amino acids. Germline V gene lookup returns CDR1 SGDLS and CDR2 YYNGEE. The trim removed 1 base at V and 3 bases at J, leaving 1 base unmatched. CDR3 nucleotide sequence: TGTGCCAGCAGCGTACGGACAGGGGGCTACAATGAGCAGTTCTTC. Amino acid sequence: CASSVRTGGYNEQFF.

The CDR3 spells CAISESINFSGNTIYF. The CDR3 coding sequence is TGTGCCATCAGTGAGTCGATTAATTTCTCTGGAAACACCATATATTTT. The chain links TRBV10-3 to TRBJ1-3; no reliable D call. Between the trimmed V and J ends, which lost 0 bases and 0 bases, there was a span of 9 bases. Germline values: CDR1 ENHRY, CDR2 SYGVKD. CDR3 size: 16 residues.

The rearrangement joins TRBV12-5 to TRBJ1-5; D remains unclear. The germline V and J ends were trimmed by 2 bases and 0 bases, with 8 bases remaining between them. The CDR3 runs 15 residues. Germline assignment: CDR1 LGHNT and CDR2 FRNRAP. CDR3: CASGLLQYSNQPQHF. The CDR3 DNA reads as TGTGCTAGTGGTTTGTTACAGTATAGCAATCAGCCCCAGCATTTT.

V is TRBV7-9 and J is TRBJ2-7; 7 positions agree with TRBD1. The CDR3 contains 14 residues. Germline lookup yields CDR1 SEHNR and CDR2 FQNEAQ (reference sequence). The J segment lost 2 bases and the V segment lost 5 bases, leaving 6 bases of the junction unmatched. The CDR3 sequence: CASSATGLTYEQYF. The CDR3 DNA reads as TGTGCCAGCAGCGCGACAGGGCTAACCTACGAGCAGTACTTC.

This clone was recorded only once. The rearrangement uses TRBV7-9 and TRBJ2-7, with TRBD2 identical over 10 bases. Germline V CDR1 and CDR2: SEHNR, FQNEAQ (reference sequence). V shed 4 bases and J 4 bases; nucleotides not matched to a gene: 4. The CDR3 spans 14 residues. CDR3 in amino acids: CASSSWTSGYEQYF. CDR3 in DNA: TGTGCCAGCAGCTCTTGGACTAGCGGTTACGAGCAGTACTTC.

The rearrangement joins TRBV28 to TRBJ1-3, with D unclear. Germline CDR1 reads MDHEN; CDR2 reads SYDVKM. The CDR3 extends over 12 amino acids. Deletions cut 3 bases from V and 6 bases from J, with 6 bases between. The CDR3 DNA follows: TGTGCCAGCAGTTTTTATCAAAACACCATATATTTT. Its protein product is CASSFYQNTIYF.

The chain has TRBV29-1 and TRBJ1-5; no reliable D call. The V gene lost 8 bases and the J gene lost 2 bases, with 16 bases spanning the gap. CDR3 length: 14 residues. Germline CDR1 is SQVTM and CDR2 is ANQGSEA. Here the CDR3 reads CSTSHQEGNQPQHF. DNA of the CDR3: TGCAGCACTTCCCATCAGGAGGGCAATCAGCCCCAGCATTTT.

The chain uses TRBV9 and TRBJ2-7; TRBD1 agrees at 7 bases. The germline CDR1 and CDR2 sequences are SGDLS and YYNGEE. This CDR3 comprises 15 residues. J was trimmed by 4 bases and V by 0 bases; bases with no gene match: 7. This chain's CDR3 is CASSVGGGAGYEQYF. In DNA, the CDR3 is TGTGCCAGCAGCGTAGGAGGGGGCGCTGGGTACGAGCAGTACTTC.

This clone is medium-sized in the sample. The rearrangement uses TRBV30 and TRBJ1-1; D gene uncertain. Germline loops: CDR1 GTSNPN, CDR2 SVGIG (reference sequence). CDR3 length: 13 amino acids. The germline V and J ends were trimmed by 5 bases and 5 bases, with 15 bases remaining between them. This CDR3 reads CAWDFQSGTEAFF. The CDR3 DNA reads TGTGCCTGGGACTTCCAATCGGGGACTGAAGCTTTCTTT.

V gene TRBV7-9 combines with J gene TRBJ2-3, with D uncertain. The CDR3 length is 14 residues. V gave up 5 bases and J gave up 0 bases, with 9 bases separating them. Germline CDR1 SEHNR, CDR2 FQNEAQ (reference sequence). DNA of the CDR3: TGTGCCAGCAGCCTGGGCCCGAGCACAGATACGCAGTATTTT. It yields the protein CASSLGPSTDTQYF.

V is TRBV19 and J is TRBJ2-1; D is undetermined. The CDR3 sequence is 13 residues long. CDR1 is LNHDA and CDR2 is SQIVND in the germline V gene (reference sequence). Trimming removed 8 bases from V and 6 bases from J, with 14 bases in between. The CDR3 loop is CASAMTSGNEQFF. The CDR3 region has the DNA TGTGCCAGTGCTATGACCTCGGGCAATGAGCAGTTCTTC.

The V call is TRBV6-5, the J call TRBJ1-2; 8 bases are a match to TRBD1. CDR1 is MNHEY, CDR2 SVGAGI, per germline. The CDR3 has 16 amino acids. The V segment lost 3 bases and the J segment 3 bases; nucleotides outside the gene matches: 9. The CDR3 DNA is TGTGCCAGCAGTTATTATTTGGGACAGGCCCACTATGGCTACACCTTC. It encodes CASSYYLGQAHYGYTF.

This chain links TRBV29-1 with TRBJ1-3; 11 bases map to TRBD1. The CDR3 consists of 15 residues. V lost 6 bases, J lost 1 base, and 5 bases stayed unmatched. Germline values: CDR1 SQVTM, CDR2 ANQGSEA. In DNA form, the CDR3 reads TGCAGCGTCGTGGGACAGGGGGAATCTGGAAACACCATATATTTT. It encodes CSVVGQGESGNTIYF.

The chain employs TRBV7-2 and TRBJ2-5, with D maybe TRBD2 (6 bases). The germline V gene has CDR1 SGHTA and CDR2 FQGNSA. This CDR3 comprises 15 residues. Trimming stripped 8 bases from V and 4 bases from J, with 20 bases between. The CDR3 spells CASALTQDGGETQYF. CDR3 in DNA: TGTGCCAGCGCCCTTACGCAGGACGGGGGAGAGACCCAGTACTTC.

The DNA of the CDR3 is TGTGCCAGTAGTCTTCGACAGGGGGGACCTCTGGGGGCCAACGTCCTGACTTTC. Encoded protein: CASSLRQGGPLGANVLTF. This chain connects TRBV19 to TRBJ2-6, with 9 bases that match TRBD1. CDR1 and CDR2 from the germline V gene are LNHDA and SQIVND (reference sequence). With V trimmed by 5 bases and J by 4 bases, 12 bases remained unmatched. The CDR3 length is 18 residues.

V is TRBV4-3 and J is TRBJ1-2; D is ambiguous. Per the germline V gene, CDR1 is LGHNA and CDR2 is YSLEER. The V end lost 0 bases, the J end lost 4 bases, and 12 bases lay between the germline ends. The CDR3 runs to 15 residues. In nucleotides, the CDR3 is TGCGCCAGCAGCCAAGATTTCGGGGAACCCTATGGCTACACCTTC. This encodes CASSQDFGEPYGYTF.

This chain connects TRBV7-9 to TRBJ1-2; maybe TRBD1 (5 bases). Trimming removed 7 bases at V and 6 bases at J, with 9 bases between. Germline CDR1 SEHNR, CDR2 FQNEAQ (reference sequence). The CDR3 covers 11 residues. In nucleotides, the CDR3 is TGTGCCAGCACCCTGGGGGATGGCTACACCTTC. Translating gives CASTLGDGYTF.

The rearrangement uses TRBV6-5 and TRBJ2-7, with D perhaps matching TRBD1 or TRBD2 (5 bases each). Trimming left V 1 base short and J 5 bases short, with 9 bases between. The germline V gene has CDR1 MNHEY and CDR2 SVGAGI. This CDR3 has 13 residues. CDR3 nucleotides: TGTGCCAGCAGTTACTGGCAGGGACACGAGCAGTACTTC. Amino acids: CASSYWQGHEQYF.

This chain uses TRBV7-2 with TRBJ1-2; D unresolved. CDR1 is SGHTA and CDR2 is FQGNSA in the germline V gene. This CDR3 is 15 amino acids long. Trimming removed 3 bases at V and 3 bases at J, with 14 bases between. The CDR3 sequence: CASSFITEAYYGYTF. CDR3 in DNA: TGTGCCAGCAGCTTCATCACCGAGGCCTACTATGGCTACACCTTC.

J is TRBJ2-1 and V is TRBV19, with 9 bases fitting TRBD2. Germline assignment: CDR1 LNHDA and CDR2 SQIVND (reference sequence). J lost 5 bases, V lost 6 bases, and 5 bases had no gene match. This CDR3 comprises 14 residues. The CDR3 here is CASRGTSIDNEQFF. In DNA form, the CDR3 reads TGTGCCAGTAGGGGGACTAGCATCGACAATGAGCAGTTCTTC.

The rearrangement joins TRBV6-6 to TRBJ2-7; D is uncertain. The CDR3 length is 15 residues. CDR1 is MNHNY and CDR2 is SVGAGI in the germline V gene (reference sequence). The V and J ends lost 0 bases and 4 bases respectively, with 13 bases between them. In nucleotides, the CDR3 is TGTGCCAGCAGTTACTCGACCCGTATTCGTTACGAGCAGTACTTC. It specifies CASSYSTRIRYEQYF.

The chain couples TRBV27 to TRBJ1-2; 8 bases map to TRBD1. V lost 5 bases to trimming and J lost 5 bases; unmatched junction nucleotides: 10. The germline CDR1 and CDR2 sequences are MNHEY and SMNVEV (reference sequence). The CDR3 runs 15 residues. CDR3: CASSHGQGGLYGYTF. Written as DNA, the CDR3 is TGTGCCAGCAGTCACGGACAGGGCGGGTTGTATGGCTACACCTTC.

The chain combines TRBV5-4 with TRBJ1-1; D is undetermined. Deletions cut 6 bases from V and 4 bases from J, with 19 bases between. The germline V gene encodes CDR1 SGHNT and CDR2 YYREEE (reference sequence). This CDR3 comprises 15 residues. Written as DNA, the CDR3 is TGTGCCAGCAAATCCGGATGGGCTCCGGGCACTGAAGCTTTCTTT. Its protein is CASKSGWAPGTEAFF.

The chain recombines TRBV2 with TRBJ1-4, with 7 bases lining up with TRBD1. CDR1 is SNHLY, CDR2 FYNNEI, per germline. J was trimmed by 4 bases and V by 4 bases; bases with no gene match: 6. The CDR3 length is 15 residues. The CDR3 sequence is CASSARQGVNEKLFF. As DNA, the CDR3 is TGTGCCAGCAGTGCCCGACAGGGCGTTAATGAAAAACTGTTTTTT.

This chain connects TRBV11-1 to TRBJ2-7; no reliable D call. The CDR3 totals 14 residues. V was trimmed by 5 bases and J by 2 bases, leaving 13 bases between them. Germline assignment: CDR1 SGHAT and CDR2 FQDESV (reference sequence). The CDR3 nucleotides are TGTGCCAGCAGCCCTGGCTACGGGCCCTACGAGCAGTACTTC. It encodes CASSPGYGPYEQYF.

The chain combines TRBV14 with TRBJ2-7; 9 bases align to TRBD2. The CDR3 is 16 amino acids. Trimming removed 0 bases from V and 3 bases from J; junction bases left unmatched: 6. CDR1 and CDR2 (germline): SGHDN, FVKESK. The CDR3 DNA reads TGTGCCAGCAGCCAAGACCTACTAGCGGGCCTCTACGAGCAGTACTTC. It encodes CASSQDLLAGLYEQYF.

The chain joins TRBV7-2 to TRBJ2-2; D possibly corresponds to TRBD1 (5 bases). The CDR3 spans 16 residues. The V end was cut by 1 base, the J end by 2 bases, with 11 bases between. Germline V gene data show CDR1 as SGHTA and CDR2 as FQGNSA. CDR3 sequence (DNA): TGTGCCAGCAGCTTAGTGGGCAGGGTAAACACCGGGGAGCTGTTTTTT. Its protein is CASSLVGRVNTGELFF.